The 30 T cell receptor beta chains below all came from one sample that was sequenced in a study of T cell repertoires in cytomegalovirus infection (dated by TCRdb to the late 2010s). Data came from an Illumina HiSeq 1500. The public reads were reanalyzed by TCRdb: fastp trimming at Q25, MiXCR alignment, in-frame beta chains only. Each entry is one CDR3 protein sequence, shown with its most common DNA and genes. The sample table lists roughly 990,000 distinct CDR3 sequences, around 31% of them with a count of one. Jointly, the top ten make up around 15% of the sample. The treatment or condition tag for this specimen amounts to: in vitro stimulation with specific CMV peptide epitopes to enrich CMV-specific T cells. The antigens these receptors bind are not known. The material was cultured CD8+ T cells from PBMCs, obtained from culture after CMV antigen stimulation. The source is a human donor in good health (CMV status not recorded). Some clones in this sample may be carry-over from other donors' samples.

This clonotype was detected a few times. The chain recombines TRBV5-6 with TRBJ2-1; either TRBD1 or TRBD2 may supply D (5 bases each). This CDR3 spans 12 amino acids. Germline lookup yields CDR1 SGHDT and CDR2 YYEEEE. Trimming stripped 4 bases from V and 14 bases from J, with 16 bases between. DNA for the CDR3: TGTGCCAGCAGCACCGGGACGGAAGAGAAGTTCTTC. It encodes CASSTGTEEKFF.

This clonotype was counted a few times. The V and J genes are TRBV6-2 or TRBV6-3 and TRBJ2-7, with 12 bases that match TRBD1. This CDR3 is built from 16 residues. Per the germline V gene, CDR1 is MNHEY and CDR2 is SVGEGT. Trimming took 0 bases from V and 5 from J; bases not matched to a gene: 5. In DNA, the CDR3 is TGTGCCAGCAGTTACTCCCGGGACAGGGGGCGTCACGAGCAGTACGTC. Its translation is CASSYSRDRGRHEQYV.

The chain carries TRBV2 and TRBJ1-5; 8 positions agree with TRBD1. The junction had 16 bases not matched to a gene; V was cut back by 6 bases and J by 3 bases. The CDR3 sequence is 18 residues long. CDR1 is SNHLY and CDR2 is FYNNEI in the germline V gene. The CDR3, as DNA: TGTGCCAGCAGACCAGGGGACAGGAATCGCATTATCAATCAGCCCCAGCATTTT. Protein: CASRPGDRNRIINQPQHF.

This clonotype was picked up a small number of times. The chain links TRBV12-3 or TRBV12-4 to TRBJ1-2; D gene unclear. The CDR3 spans 14 residues. V was clipped by 2 bases and J by 0 bases, with 7 bases between them. The CDR3 protein is CASSLSPSNYGYTF. DNA of the CDR3: TGTGCCAGCAGTTTAAGCCCATCTAACTATGGCTACACCTTC.

The chain is built from TRBV6-5 and TRBJ1-4; no firm D call. Germline-derived CDR1 and CDR2 are MNHEY and SVGAGI. The CDR3 loop spans 13 amino acids. V was cut by 2 bases and J by 5 bases, with 6 bases left in between. As DNA, the CDR3 is TGTGCCAGCAGTTACACGGGGAATGAAAAACTGTTTTTT. This translates into CASSYTGNEKLFF.

The chain couples TRBV6-2 or TRBV6-3 to TRBJ2-7; D may be TRBD1 (6 bases). The CDR3 is 16 residues long. The germline V and J ends were trimmed by 8 bases and 5 bases, with 25 bases remaining between them. Germline V gene data show CDR1 as MNHEY and CDR2 as SVGEGT. The CDR3 DNA reads as TGTGCCAGCCGCCCATCAGGTCAGGGGAGCTGGAACGAGCAGTACGTC. Amino acid sequence: CASRPSGQGSWNEQYV.

Only one count was recorded for this clonotype. J is TRBJ2-7 and V is TRBV27, with a possible D match to TRBD1 (6 bases). The CDR3 spans 13 residues. Germline-derived CDR1 and CDR2 are MNHEY and SMNVEV (reference sequence). Trimming shortened V by 2 bases and J by 4 bases, and 9 bases separated the two germline ends. The CDR3, as DNA: TGTGCCAGCAGTTTAGGGGACAAATACGAGCAGTACGTC. Residues: CASSLGDKYEQYV.

This chain connects TRBV6-1 to TRBJ1-5; D unclear. CDR1 and CDR2 (germline): MNHNS, SASEGT. The CDR3 has 16 residues. V was trimmed by 2 bases and J by 3 bases, leaving 14 bases between them. CDR3 nucleotides: TGTGCCAGCAGTGAATGGGTCCCCGACACCAATCAGCCCCAGCATTTT. Translated: CASSEWVPDTNQPQHF.

With regard to this clonotype: It may be a read error: a sequence one base away is much more abundant. The V and J genes are TRBV7-6 and TRBJ2-1; D is unclear. This CDR3 contains 16 residues. Germline assignment: CDR1 SGHVS and CDR2 FNYEAQ. The CDR3 DNA is TGTGCCAGCAGCTTAGAAAACCCGAGCTCCTACAATGATCAGTTCTTC. Amino acids: CASSLENPSSYNDQFF.

Ten or more counts support this clonotype. V gene TRBV7-8 combines with J gene TRBJ1-1, with D maybe TRBD1 (5 bases). This CDR3 has 13 amino acids. Germline assignment: CDR1 SGHVS and CDR2 FQNEAQ. With 5 bases removed from V and 4 bases from J, the gap between germline ends came to 11 bases. The CDR3 DNA reads as TGTGCCAGCAGCCTCGACGGGACCACTGAAGCTTTCTTT. Translating gives CASSLDGTTEAFF.

This sequence joins TRBV4-1 and TRBJ1-5; D not certain. The V gene's germline CDR1 is MGHRA and CDR2 YSYEKL. Trimming cost V 0 bases and J 5 bases, with 5 bases left between them. The CDR3 loop spans 13 amino acids. CDR3 residues: CASSQDRYQPQHF. DNA of the CDR3: TGCGCCAGCAGCCAAGACCGATATCAGCCCCAGCATTTT.

This chain connects TRBV7-9 to TRBJ2-1; TRBD1 agrees at 8 bases. The V gene end was trimmed by 5 bases and the J gene end by 0 bases; junction bases not matched to a gene: 6. This CDR3 region has 16 residues. The germline gives CDR1 SEHNR, CDR2 FQNEAQ (reference sequence). CDR3 DNA sequence: TGTGCCAGCAGCGCCGGGACAGGCAGCTCCTACAATGAGCAGTTCTTC. It encodes CASSAGTGSSYNEQFF.

The chain links TRBV4-3 to TRBJ1-6; tentatively, D is TRBD1 (5 bases). Germline V gene data show CDR1 as LGHNA and CDR2 as YSLEER. The V and J ends lost 1 base and 3 bases respectively, with 10 bases between them. This CDR3 region has 16 residues. The CDR3 region has the DNA TGCGCCAGCAGCCAAGGCAGGGTCCTCTATAATTCACCCCTCCACTTT. Protein sequence: CASSQGRVLYNSPLHF.

The chain is built from TRBV5-3 and TRBJ2-1, with D perhaps matching TRBD1 (5 bases). TRBV5-3 is an ORF for which the function is uncertain. V was shortened by 8 bases and J by 4 bases, with 19 bases between the two germline ends. The CDR3 is 15 residues long. DNA of the CDR3: TGTGCCAGCAGCGCTGACAGCCTCCGGTACAATGAGCAGTTCTTC. Translated: CASSADSLRYNEQFF.

In this sample, this clonotype turned up many times. This chain links TRBV4-1 with TRBJ2-5; no reliable D call. Trimming cost V 0 bases and J 5 bases, with 10 bases left between them. The CDR3 runs 14 residues. The germline gives CDR1 MGHRA, CDR2 YSYEKL. CDR3 in amino acids: CASSQDSLGETQYF. The CDR3 region has the DNA TGCGCCAGCAGCCAAGACAGTCTAGGGGAGACCCAGTACTTC.

In this sample, this clonotype turned up a few times. V and J are TRBV7-4 and TRBJ1-1; 8 bases line up with TRBD1. In germline, CDR1 is SGHVT, CDR2 SQSDAQ. The CDR3 has 12 amino acids. The J segment lost 11 bases and the V segment lost 6 bases, leaving 8 bases of the junction unmatched. The CDR3 sequence: CASSRGQGRAFF. In DNA form, the CDR3 reads TGTGCCAGCAGTCGCGGACAGGGCCGTGCTTTCTTT.

This chain joins TRBV5-4 and TRBJ1-2; a possible D gene is TRBD1 (5 bases). The CDR3 spans 15 residues. The V end lost 4 bases, the J end lost 4 bases, and 17 bases lay between the germline ends. In germline, CDR1 is SGHNT, CDR2 YYREEE (reference sequence). CDR3 in DNA: TGTGCCAGCAGCCCGGCAGGGAATACGGGCTATGGCTACACCTTC. It is translated as CASSPAGNTGYGYTF.

This clonotype was counted at least ten times. V and J are TRBV7-2 and TRBJ1-2; D is ambiguous. With 7 bases removed from V and 7 bases from J, the gap between germline ends came to 13 bases. Germline loops: CDR1 SGHTA, CDR2 FQGNSA. CDR3 size: 12 residues. CDR3 nucleotide sequence: TGTGCCAGCACCCAGTCCGGGCCTGGCTACACCTTC. Its translation: CASTQSGPGYTF.

This clonotype has only a few counts. The chain combines TRBV27 with TRBJ2-7; 15 nucleotides agree with TRBD2. Germline V lookup: CDR1 MNHEY, CDR2 SMNVEV (reference sequence). The CDR3 is 19 amino acids. The junction had 16 bases not matched to a gene; V was cut back by 6 bases and J by 4 bases. The DNA of the CDR3 is TGTGCCAGCAGCCTATCAGCCGGACTAGCGGGGGGGCTCCCTTACGAGCAGTACTTC. This encodes CASSLSAGLAGGLPYEQYF.

The chain recombines TRBV5-6 with TRBJ2-7; weak D call: TRBD1 (6 bases). This CDR3 is built from 12 residues. Trimming cost V 4 bases and J 5 bases, with 10 bases left between them. Germline V gene lookup returns CDR1 SGHDT and CDR2 YYEEEE. The CDR3, as DNA: TGTGCCAGCAGCGCCAGGGGTAACGAGCAGTACTTC. Its translation: CASSARGNEQYF.

This clonotype was picked up a small number of times. The chain recombines TRBV7-9 with TRBJ2-5, with unresolved D. V was shortened by 3 bases and J by 6 bases, with 11 bases between the two germline ends. The CDR3 has 13 residues. Per germline, CDR1 SEHNR and CDR2 FQNEAQ (reference sequence). CDR3 DNA: TGTGCCAGCAGCTTCGCGGTGGGGAAGACCCAGTACTTC. Its protein product is CASSFAVGKTQYF.

The chain carries TRBV25-1 and TRBJ2-7, with D tentatively TRBD1 (5 bases). The germline V gene has CDR1 MGHDK and CDR2 SYGVNS. V was cut by 1 base and J by 6 bases, with 13 bases left in between. The CDR3 is made up of 14 amino acids. CDR3 loop: CASSESAGLGEQYF. The CDR3 DNA reads as TGTGCCAGCAGTGAATCTGCAGGGCTAGGCGAGCAGTACTTC.

This clonotype was recorded many times. The chain couples TRBV7-6 to TRBJ2-7; D perhaps matches TRBD2 (7 bases). CDR1 SGHVS and CDR2 FNYEAQ come from the germline V gene. V lost 1 base to trimming and J lost 4 bases, with 14 bases between them. The CDR3 covers 15 residues. This CDR3 is CASSLGGGARYEQYF. CDR3 bases: TGTGCCAGCAGCTTAGGGGGGGGGGCGAGATACGAGCAGTACTTC. Supplemented by reference TRBV7-6 and TRBJ2-7, the full variable domain reads GAGVSQSPRYKVTKRGQDVALRCDPISGHVSLYWYRQALGQGPEFLTYFNYEAQQDKSGLPNDRFSAERPEGSISTLTIQRTEQRDSAMYRCASSLGGGARYEQYFGPGTRLTVT.

This rearrangement joins TRBV7-9 to TRBJ1-2; the D gene is possibly TRBD1 (5 bases). Trimming removed 3 bases from V and 13 bases from J, with 15 bases in between. This CDR3 has 12 residues. Germline CDR1 SEHNR, CDR2 FQNEAQ (reference sequence). DNA for the CDR3: TGTGCCAGCAGCTTCAGGGCGGGAGAGGGCACCTTC. This gives the protein CASSFRAGEGTF.

This chain joins TRBV6-6 and TRBJ1-2, with a possible D match to TRBD1 (5 bases). CDR1 MNHNY and CDR2 SVGAGI come from the germline V gene (reference sequence). This CDR3 is built from 12 residues. V lost 7 bases, J lost 4 bases, and 10 bases lay in between. This CDR3 is CASTNTGYGYTF. The CDR3 DNA reads TGTGCCAGCACTAATACAGGCTATGGCTACACCTTC.

The chain recombines TRBV4-1 with TRBJ2-3, with TRBD2 as a possible D gene (6 bases). This CDR3 comprises 15 residues. Germline V lookup: CDR1 MGHRA, CDR2 YSYEKL. V gave up 3 bases and J gave up 4 bases, with 14 bases separating them. The CDR3 DNA is TGCGCCAGCAGCCAGGGGGGTAGCAGGGCAGATACGCAGTATTTT. It codes for CASSQGGSRADTQYF.

The chain carries TRBV7-9 and TRBJ1-4; 9 bases align to TRBD1. Looked up from germline, CDR1 is SEHNR and CDR2 is FQNEAQ (reference sequence). With V trimmed by 8 bases and J by 8 bases, 12 bases remained unmatched. The CDR3 runs to 15 residues. In DNA, the CDR3 is TGTGCCAGCGGCTCTATACAGGGGGCACGGGAAAAACTGTTTTTT. Amino acid sequence: CASGSIQGAREKLFF.

V and J are TRBV19 and TRBJ2-5; tentative D call: TRBD1 (5 bases). This CDR3 region has 11 residues. Germline V gene lookup returns CDR1 LNHDA and CDR2 SQIVND (reference sequence). The CDR3 sequence is CAAGKQETQYF. For the CDR3, the DNA is TGTGCAGCAGGGAAGCAAGAGACCCAGTACTTC.

The V and J genes are TRBV6-2 or TRBV6-3 and TRBJ1-1; D possibly corresponds to TRBD1 (6 bases). Germline V lookup: CDR1 MNHEY, CDR2 SVGEGT. The CDR3 runs to 16 residues. V lost 5 bases and J lost 1, with 17 bases in between. CDR3 nucleotides: TGTGCCAGCAGTAACCACAAGGGACACGAGAACACTGAAGCTTTCTTT. It codes for CASSNHKGHENTEAFF.

The chain is built from TRBV19 and TRBJ2-7, with D unresolved. This CDR3 is built from 14 residues. The germline V gene has CDR1 LNHDA and CDR2 SQIVND (reference sequence). The V gene lost 7 bases and the J gene lost 1 base, with 14 bases spanning the gap. CDR3 coding DNA: TGTGCCAGTAACCCAGGAACGGCGTCCTACGAGCAGTACTTC. Its protein product is CASNPGTASYEQYF.